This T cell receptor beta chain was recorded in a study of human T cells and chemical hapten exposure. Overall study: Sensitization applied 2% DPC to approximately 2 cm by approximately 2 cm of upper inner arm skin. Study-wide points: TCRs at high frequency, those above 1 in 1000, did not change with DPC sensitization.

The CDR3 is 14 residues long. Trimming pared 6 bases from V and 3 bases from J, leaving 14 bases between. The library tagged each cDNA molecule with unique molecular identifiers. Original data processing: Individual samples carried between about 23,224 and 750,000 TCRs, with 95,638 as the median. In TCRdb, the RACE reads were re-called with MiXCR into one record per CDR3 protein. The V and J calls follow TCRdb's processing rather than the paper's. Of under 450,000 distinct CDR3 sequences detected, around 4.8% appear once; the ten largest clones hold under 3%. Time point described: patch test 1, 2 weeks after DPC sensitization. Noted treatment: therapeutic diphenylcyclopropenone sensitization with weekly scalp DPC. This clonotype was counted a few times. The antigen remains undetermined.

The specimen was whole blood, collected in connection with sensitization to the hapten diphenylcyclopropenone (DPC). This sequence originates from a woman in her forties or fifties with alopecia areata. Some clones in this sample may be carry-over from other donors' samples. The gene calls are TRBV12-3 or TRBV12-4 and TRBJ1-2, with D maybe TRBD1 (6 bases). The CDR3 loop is CASRTGIIDYGYTF. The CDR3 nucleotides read TGTGCCAGCAGAACAGGGATAATCGACTATGGCTACACCTTC.